Listed here are 25 T cell receptor beta chains from one sample, sequenced in a study of control samples from healthy donors and cancer patients (dated by TCRdb to 2020 to 2021). Libraries were prepared through the immunoSEQ multiplex PCR assay. Not all clones reach the TCRdb copy of this immuneACCESS table, which keeps in-frame sequences only. Checked studies attribute under half of the gap to unresolved V genes and leave the rest unexplained. This sample is represented by tens of thousands of clones; around 87% of them were singletons. The ten biggest clones cover over 12% of the sample. Source material: PBMCs. The origin of the receptors is a man aged 60 to 75 with head and neck cancer.

The genes are TRBV4-1 and TRBJ2-7; the match to TRBD2 covers 8 bases. The CDR3 contains 16 residues. In germline, CDR1 is MGHRA, CDR2 YSYEKL. Losses at the gene ends were 1 base for V and 1 base for J; bases not matched to a gene: 6. Here the CDR3 reads CASSQGFASGSYEQYF. The CDR3 DNA is TGCGCCAGCAGCCAAGGATTCGCTAGCGGGTCCTACGAGCAGTACTTC.

This chain connects TRBV11-2 to TRBJ2-5; D tentatively reads TRBD1 or TRBD2 (5 bases each). Trimming removed 1 base at V and 6 bases at J, with 18 bases between. Germline-derived CDR1 and CDR2 are SGHAT and FQNNGV. The CDR3 loop spans 16 amino acids. For the CDR3, the DNA is TGTGCCAGCAGCTTAGCCCACGGGGACCCATCGAAGACCCAGTACTTC. Its protein is CASSLAHGDPSKTQYF.

This clone showed up just once. The genes are TRBV4-2 and TRBJ1-2; 7 bases line up with TRBD1. The V gene end was trimmed by 0 bases and the J gene end by 2 bases; junction bases not matched to a gene: 9. This CDR3 comprises 17 residues. CDR1 and CDR2 from the germline V gene are LGHNA and YNFKEQ. The CDR3 DNA is TGTGCCAGCAGCCAAGATCCCGGGACAGAAGAGAACTATGGCTACACCTTC. It is translated as CASSQDPGTEENYGYTF.

The V and J genes are TRBV7-2 and TRBJ2-4; tentatively, D is TRBD2 (5 bases). Germline assignment: CDR1 SGHTA and CDR2 FQGNSA. V was clipped by 1 base and J by 1 base, with 5 bases between them. CDR3 size: 14 residues. The CDR3 DNA follows: TGTGCCAGCAGCTTAGGAGGGGCCAAAAACATTCAGTACTTC. It yields the protein CASSLGGAKNIQYF.

This chain links TRBV5-1 with TRBJ2-3; 7 nucleotides agree with TRBD2. V shed 2 bases and J 8 bases; nucleotides not matched to a gene: 8. CDR3 length: 14 residues. In germline, CDR1 is SGHRS, CDR2 YFSETQ. CDR3 sequence reads: CASSFTDPGGTQYF. CDR3 nucleotides: TGCGCCAGCAGCTTCACAGACCCGGGAGGTACGCAGTATTTT.

The rearrangement links TRBV19 to TRBJ1-1, with 9 bases identical to TRBD1. After removal of 1 base from V and 3 bases from J, the junction contained 3 bases not matched to a gene. CDR1 and CDR2 (germline): LNHDA, SQIVND (reference sequence). This CDR3 has 15 amino acids. The CDR3 DNA is TGTGCCAGTAGTATAGGTGGACAGGGGTACACTGAAGCTTTCTTT. Protein product: CASSIGGQGYTEAFF.

The chain carries TRBV10-3 and TRBJ2-7, with D tentatively TRBD1 or TRBD2 (6 bases each). CDR1 is ENHRY and CDR2 is SYGVKD in the germline V gene. V lost 10 bases and J lost 5, with 18 bases in between. The length of the CDR3 is 13 residues. In nucleotides, the CDR3 is TGTGCCACCGTCCCCACAGGGAGGAACGAGCAGTACTTC. This translates into CATVPTGRNEQYF.

This chain connects TRBV29-1 to TRBJ2-3; 8 bases align to TRBD2. J gave up 0 bases and V 7 bases, and 12 bases lay outside the gene matches. Germline CDR1 and CDR2: SQVTM and ANQGSEA. CDR3 length: 16 residues. The CDR3 DNA reads as TGCAGCGCGGTATATTGGGCTAGCGGGAGCACAGATACGCAGTATTTT. Protein product: CSAVYWASGSTDTQYF.

This clone was found once. The chain is built from TRBV19 and TRBJ1-4, with D uncertain. The CDR3 extends over 15 amino acids. The V and J ends lost 10 bases and 2 bases respectively, with 17 bases between them. CDR1 and CDR2 from the germline V gene are LNHDA and SQIVND (reference sequence). This CDR3 is CATEDKGSTNEKLFF. Here the CDR3 DNA reads TGTGCCACCGAAGATAAGGGATCTACTAATGAAAAACTGTTTTTT.

J is TRBJ2-7 and V is TRBV19, with D hard to call. Germline CDR1 LNHDA, CDR2 SQIVND (reference sequence). The CDR3 runs 15 residues. Trimming left V 8 bases short and J 4 bases short, with 21 bases between. The CDR3 loop reads CASAETVTAGYEQYF. CDR3 coding DNA: TGTGCCAGTGCCGAGACGGTCACAGCCGGGTACGAGCAGTACTTC.

The rearrangement joins TRBV6-1 to TRBJ2-1; 7 bases are shared with TRBD1. CDR3 size: 14 residues. The V segment lost 2 bases and the J segment 3 bases; nucleotides outside the gene matches: 1. The germline V gene has CDR1 MNHNS and CDR2 SASEGT. This CDR3 is CASSETGDYNEQFF. The CDR3 DNA reads as TGTGCCAGCAGTGAAACAGGGGACTACAATGAGCAGTTCTTC.

The chain carries TRBV29-1 and TRBJ2-3, with D tentatively TRBD1 (6 bases). This CDR3 has 14 residues. Germline V lookup: CDR1 SQVTM, CDR2 ANQGSEA. Trimming stripped 7 bases from V and 2 bases from J, with 16 bases between. The DNA of the CDR3 is TGCAGCGCGGACCATGACAGGACCACAGATACGCAGTATTTT. As protein: CSADHDRTTDTQYF.

The rearrangement uses TRBV2 and TRBJ1-5; TRBD1 agrees at 7 bases. CDR3 length equals 14 residues. Germline V CDR1 and CDR2: SNHLY, FYNNEI. V shed 9 bases, J shed 2 bases, and the junction held 7 bases outside the gene matches. The CDR3 DNA sequence: TGTGCCAGAGGGGGCGAGGGAGGCAATCAGCCCCAGCATTTT. It is translated as CARGGEGGNQPQHF.

The gene calls are TRBV7-2 and TRBJ2-3, with D unclear. Germline lookup yields CDR1 SGHTA and CDR2 FQGNSA. The CDR3 is 15 residues long. V was pared by 2 bases and J by 6 bases, with 15 bases between. CDR3: CASSLISDHWDTQYF. The CDR3 DNA sequence: TGTGCCAGCAGCTTAATAAGCGACCACTGGGATACGCAGTATTTT.

V gene TRBV2 combines with J gene TRBJ2-3; 9 bases are a match to TRBD2. Germline values: CDR1 SNHLY, CDR2 FYNNEI. This CDR3 contains 19 residues. J lost 8 bases, V lost 4 bases, and 22 bases had no gene match. Here the CDR3 DNA reads TGTGCCAGCAGTGGCCTAGCGGGGTACTTTAGCACAGATACGGGTACGCAGTATTTT. Translation gives CASSGLAGYFSTDTGTQYF.

The chain carries TRBV28 and TRBJ2-4; 7 bases line up with TRBD1. This CDR3 has 15 residues. Looked up from germline, CDR1 is MDHEN and CDR2 is SYDVKM. The ends lost 3 bases at V and 5 bases at J; junction bases unmatched: 7. The CDR3 protein is CASSLGDRTQNIQYF. The DNA of the CDR3 is TGTGCCAGCAGTTTGGGGGACAGAACTCAAAACATTCAGTACTTC.

This sequence joins TRBV4-3 and TRBJ1-2; tentatively, D is TRBD1 (5 bases). The germline V gene has CDR1 LGHNA and CDR2 YSLEER. Trimming cost V 1 base and J 4 bases, with 13 bases left between them. The CDR3 consists of 15 residues. CDR3 in amino acids: CASSQGKGRSYGYTF. CDR3 in DNA: TGCGCCAGCAGCCAAGGAAAGGGACGGAGCTATGGCTACACCTTC.

This rearrangement joins TRBV5-3 to TRBJ2-5; 12 nucleotides line up with TRBD2. TRBV5-3 is assigned to the ORF class and has an uncertain function. The CDR3 loop spans 19 amino acids. V lost 0 bases to trimming and J lost 2 bases; unmatched junction nucleotides: 11. The CDR3 DNA is TGTGCCAGAAGCTTGGCCCGGACTAGCGGGGTGCCAAATCAAGAGACCCAGTACTTC. It yields the protein CARSLARTSGVPNQETQYF.

CDR3: CASSPNRGDFYEQYF. The DNA for the CDR3 is TGTGCCAGCTCACCGAACAGGGGGGACTTTTACGAGCAGTACTTC. The chain couples TRBV18 to TRBJ2-7; 8 bases line up with TRBD1. Germline lookup yields CDR1 KGHSH and CDR2 LQKENI. The junction had 8 bases not matched to a gene; V was cut back by 3 bases and J by 4 bases. CDR3 length equals 15 residues.

The rearrangement uses TRBV19 and TRBJ1-5; 7 bases agree with TRBD1. This CDR3 contains 17 residues. Germline CDR1 LNHDA, CDR2 SQIVND (reference sequence). Germline trimming cut 5 bases from V and 4 bases from J; bases unmatched to any gene: 14. For the CDR3, the DNA is TGTGCCAGTAGTGGGAGGAGGGGACAGACGATGAATCAGCCCCAGCATTTT. Its protein product is CASSGRRGQTMNQPQHF.

The chain couples TRBV2 to TRBJ1-1; possibly TRBD1 for D (5 bases). The CDR3 consists of 12 residues. Looked up from germline, CDR1 is SNHLY and CDR2 is FYNNEI. V was shortened by 7 bases and J by 4 bases, with 10 bases between the two germline ends. CDR3 amino acids: CASKQDLTEAFF. The CDR3 DNA sequence: TGTGCCAGCAAACAGGATCTCACTGAAGCTTTCTTT.

V usage is TRBV6-4 and J usage is TRBJ2-2, with TRBD1 matching over 7 bases. Trimming took 6 bases from V and 6 from J; bases not matched to a gene: 10. Germline CDR1 MRHNA, CDR2 SNTAGT. This CDR3 contains 15 residues. The CDR3 here is CASRNDRDGAGELFF. CDR3 nucleotides: TGTGCCAGCAGGAACGACAGGGATGGGGCCGGGGAGCTGTTTTTT.

The chain is built from TRBV6-6 and TRBJ2-3; 9 bases fit TRBD1. Trimming at V came to 5 bases and at J to 3 bases, leaving 12 bases not matched to a gene. Germline V gives CDR1 MNHNY, CDR2 SVGAGI (reference sequence). This CDR3 has 17 amino acids. CDR3 nucleotides: TGTGCCAGCAGTCACAGCCTACCGGGACAGGGTACAGATACGCAGTATTTT. Amino acid sequence: CASSHSLPGQGTDTQYF.

The V gene is TRBV4-2, the J gene TRBJ1-1; D possibly corresponds to TRBD1 (6 bases). Per the germline V gene, CDR1 is LGHNA and CDR2 is YNFKEQ. V lost 0 bases and J lost 3, with 8 bases in between. There are 14 residues in the CDR3. The CDR3 DNA reads TGTGCCAGCAGCCAAGATTCAGGGGACACTGAAGCTTTCTTT. This sequence encodes CASSQDSGDTEAFF.

This sequence joins TRBV28 and TRBJ1-4; D not resolved. The CDR3 has 14 residues. Trimming pared 5 bases from V and 7 bases from J, leaving 14 bases between. CDR1 is MDHEN, CDR2 SYDVKM, per germline. The CDR3 sequence: CASSPSYVPEKLFF. CDR3 nucleotides: TGTGCCAGCAGTCCGTCTTATGTGCCTGAAAAACTGTTTTTT.